This T cell receptor (beta chain) was documented in a study of neoadjuvant nivolumab and ipilimumab in lung cancer (TCRdb year 2020). Study-wide context: Nivolumab was administered intravenously at 3 mg/kg on days 1, 15 and 29, and in the combination arm ipilimumab 1 mg/kg was added on day 1 only. The major pathologic response (MPR) rate in the intention-to-treat population in each study arm was designated as the primary trial endpoint. In the trial, nearly 45 patients with operable NSCLC were treated, of whom approximately 23 were randomized to nivolumab monotherapy and some 20 to nivolumab plus ipilimumab. TCR repertoires in pretherapy (baseline) peripheral blood were compared with TCR repertoires in tumors resected at surgery after neoadjuvant immune checkpoint blockade. Matched pretherapy and resected tumor pairs were analyzed for seven patients, of whom four received nivolumab and three received nivolumab plus ipilimumab.

Per the publication, the time point label means: at surgical resection after neoadjuvant nivolumab +/- ipilimumab. Samples came from the phase 2 randomized NEOSTAR trial, which tested neoadjuvant nivolumab or nivolumab plus ipilimumab followed by surgery in operable NSCLC. Via the germline V gene (reference sequence), CDR1 is SGHNT and CDR2 YYREEE. V is pruned by 1 base and J by 3 bases, leaving 2 bases of the junction without a gene match. Spanning cysteine to phenylalanine, the CDR3 consists of 15 amino acids. Of the read, only the CDR3 DNA is kept; its 45 bases are in frame from base 1. To note about this clone: No cognate antigen has been identified for it. There are no base qualities to consult, and no much larger clone falls within one base.

The study at large found these results: Resected tumors had greater TCR richness and clonality than tumor-adjacent uninvolved lung, and increases were observed in more dual-therapy-treated tumors. TCR sequencing was performed in a small number of samples. No significant correlation was found between TCR clonality and pathologic tumor regression, and only one major-pathologic-response sample was available for the clonality analysis. From pretherapy to surgery, increases in tumor T-cell richness and clonality were observed in three of three dual-therapy tumors but in only two of four nivolumab-treated tumors. TCR richness in pretherapy blood showed a positive correlation with richness in tumors resected after neoadjuvant therapy (Spearman R ≈ 0.81).

The library was built by means of the immunoSEQ multiplex PCR assay. The paper's data handling went like this. Repertoires were summarized in terms of richness and clonality, and significantly expanded and contracted clones between pre- and post-therapy samples were identified. This is the immuneACCESS table as TCRdb keeps it, with only in-frame sequences that have V and J called. A part of the clones is gone; compared with another copy, unresolved V genes explain less than half, and the rest is unexplained. D and trimming come from the DNA, and the V and J calls and clone size come from that table. For this sample the table gives 2,500 to 3,500 clones, of which 88% were detected only once. 0.88% of the sample rests with the top ten.

The starting material was tumor tissue, obtained after neoadjuvant nivolumab, alone or with ipilimumab, at or shortly before surgery. This receptor was identified in an adult with non-small cell lung cancer. The rearrangement combines TRBV5-4 with TRBJ2-2; 8 middle bases align to TRBD1. The CDR3 protein: CASSLLRGHTGELFF. The nucleotide sequence reads TGTGCCAGCAGCTTGCTCAGGGGGCACACCGGGGAGCTGTTTTTT.